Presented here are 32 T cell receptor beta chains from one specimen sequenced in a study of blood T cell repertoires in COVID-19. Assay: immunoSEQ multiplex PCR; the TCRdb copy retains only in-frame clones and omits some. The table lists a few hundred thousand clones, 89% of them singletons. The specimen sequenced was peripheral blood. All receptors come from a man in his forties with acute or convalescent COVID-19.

The CDR3 DNA is TGTGCCAGCAGAACGGGACAATCTAACTATGGCTACACCTTC. Its protein is CASRTGQSNYGYTF. The chain couples TRBV6-5 to TRBJ1-2; possible D gene TRBD1, 6 bases. Trimming pared 6 bases from V and 0 bases from J, leaving 11 bases between. Germline-derived CDR1 and CDR2 are MNHEY and SVGAGI. This CDR3 is 14 amino acids long.

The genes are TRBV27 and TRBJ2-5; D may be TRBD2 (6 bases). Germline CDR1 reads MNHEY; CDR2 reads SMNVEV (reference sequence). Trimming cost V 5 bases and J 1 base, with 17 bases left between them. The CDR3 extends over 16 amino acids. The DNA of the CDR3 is TGTGCCAGCAGTCCCCCCGGGGGTAGCGGCCAAGAGACCCAGTACTTC. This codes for CASSPPGGSGQETQYF.

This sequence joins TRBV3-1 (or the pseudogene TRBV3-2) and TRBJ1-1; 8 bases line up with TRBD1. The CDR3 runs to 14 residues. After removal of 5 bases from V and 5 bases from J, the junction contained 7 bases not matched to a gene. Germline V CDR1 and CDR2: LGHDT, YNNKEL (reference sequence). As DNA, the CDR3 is TGTGCCAGCAGCATCAGGGGGCGAGGGACTGAAGCTTTCTTT. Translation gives CASSIRGRGTEAFF.

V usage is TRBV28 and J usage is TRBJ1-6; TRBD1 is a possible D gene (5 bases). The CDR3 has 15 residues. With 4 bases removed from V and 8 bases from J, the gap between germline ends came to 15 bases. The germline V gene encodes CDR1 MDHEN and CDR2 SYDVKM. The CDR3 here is CASSSGGGWDSPLHF. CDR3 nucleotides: TGTGCCAGCAGTTCCGGCGGGGGATGGGATTCACCCCTCCACTTT.

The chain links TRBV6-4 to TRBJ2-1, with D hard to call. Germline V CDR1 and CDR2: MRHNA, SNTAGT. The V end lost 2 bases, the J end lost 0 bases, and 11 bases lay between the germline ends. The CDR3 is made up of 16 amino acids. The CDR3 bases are TGTGCCAGCAGTGACATGCAACACCGCTCCTACAATGAGCAGTTCTTC. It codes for CASSDMQHRSYNEQFF.

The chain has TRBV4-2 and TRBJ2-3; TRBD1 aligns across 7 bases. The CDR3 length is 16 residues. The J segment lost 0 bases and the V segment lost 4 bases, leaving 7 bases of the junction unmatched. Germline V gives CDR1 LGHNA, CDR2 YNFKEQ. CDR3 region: CASSLGQEVSTDTQYF. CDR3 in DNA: TGTGCCAGCAGCCTCGGACAGGAGGTTAGCACAGATACGCAGTATTTT.

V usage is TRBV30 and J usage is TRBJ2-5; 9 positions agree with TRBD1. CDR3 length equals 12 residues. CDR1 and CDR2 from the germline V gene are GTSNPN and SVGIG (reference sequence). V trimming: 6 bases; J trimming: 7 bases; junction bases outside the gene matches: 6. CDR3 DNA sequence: TGTGCCTGCTGGGACAGGGCCAGGACCCAGTACTTC. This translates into CACWDRARTQYF. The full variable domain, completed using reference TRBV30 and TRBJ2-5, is SQTIHQWPATLVQPVGSPLSLECTVEGTSNPNLYWYRQAAGRGLQLLFYSVGIGQISSEVPQNLSASRPQDRQFILSSKKLLLSDSGFYLCACWDRARTQYFGPGTRLLVL.

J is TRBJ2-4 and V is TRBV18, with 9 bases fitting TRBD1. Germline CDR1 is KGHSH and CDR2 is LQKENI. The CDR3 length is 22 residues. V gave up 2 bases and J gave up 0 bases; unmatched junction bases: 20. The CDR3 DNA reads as TGTGCCAGCTCACCAAACACTACGTTGATTGGACAGGGGAGGATAGCCAAAAACATTCAGTACTTC. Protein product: CASSPNTTLIGQGRIAKNIQYF.

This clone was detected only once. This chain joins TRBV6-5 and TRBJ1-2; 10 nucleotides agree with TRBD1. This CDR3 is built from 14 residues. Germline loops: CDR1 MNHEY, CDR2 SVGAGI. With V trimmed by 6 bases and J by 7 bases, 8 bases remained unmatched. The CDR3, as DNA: TGTGCCAGCAGACCGGGACAGGGGATTTCTGGCTACACCTTC. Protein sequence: CASRPGQGISGYTF.

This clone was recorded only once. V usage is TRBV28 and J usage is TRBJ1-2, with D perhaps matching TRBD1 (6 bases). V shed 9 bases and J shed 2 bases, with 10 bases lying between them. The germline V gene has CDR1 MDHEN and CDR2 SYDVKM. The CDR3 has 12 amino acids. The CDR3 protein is CASNRVNYGYTF. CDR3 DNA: TGTGCCAGTAACAGGGTCAACTATGGCTACACCTTC.

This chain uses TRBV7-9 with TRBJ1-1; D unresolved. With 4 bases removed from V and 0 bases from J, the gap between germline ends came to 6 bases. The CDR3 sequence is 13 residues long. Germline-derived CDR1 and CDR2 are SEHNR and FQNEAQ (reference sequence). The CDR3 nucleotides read TGTGCCAGCAGCTCAACAGTGAACACTGAAGCTTTCTTT. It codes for CASSSTVNTEAFF. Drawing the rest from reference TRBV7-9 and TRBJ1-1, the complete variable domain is DTGVSQNPRHKITKRGQNVTFRCDPISEHNRLYWYRQTLGQGPEFLTYFQNEAQLEKSRLLSDRFSAERPKGSFSTLEIQRTEQGDSAMYLCASSSTVNTEAFFGQGTRLTVV.

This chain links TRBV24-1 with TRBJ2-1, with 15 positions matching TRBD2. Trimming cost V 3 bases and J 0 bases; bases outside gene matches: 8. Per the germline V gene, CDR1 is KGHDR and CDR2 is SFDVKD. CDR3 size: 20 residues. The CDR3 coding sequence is TGTGCCACCAGTGATCGACCAGGACTAGCGGGGGGGAGCTCCTACAATGAGCAGTTCTTC. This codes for CATSDRPGLAGGSSYNEQFF.

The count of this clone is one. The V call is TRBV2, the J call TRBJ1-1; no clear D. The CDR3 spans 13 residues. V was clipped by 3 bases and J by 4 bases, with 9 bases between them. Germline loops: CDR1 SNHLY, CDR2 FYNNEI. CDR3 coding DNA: TGTGCCAGCAGTGACCAGAGGAGCACTGAAGCTTTCTTT. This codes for CASSDQRSTEAFF.

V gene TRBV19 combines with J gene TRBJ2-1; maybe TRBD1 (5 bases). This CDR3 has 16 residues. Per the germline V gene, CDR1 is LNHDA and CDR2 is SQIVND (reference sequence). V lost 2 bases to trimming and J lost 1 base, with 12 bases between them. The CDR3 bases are TGTGCCAGTAGTATAAAGACAGCTATATCCTACAATGAGCAGTTCTTC. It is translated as CASSIKTAISYNEQFF.

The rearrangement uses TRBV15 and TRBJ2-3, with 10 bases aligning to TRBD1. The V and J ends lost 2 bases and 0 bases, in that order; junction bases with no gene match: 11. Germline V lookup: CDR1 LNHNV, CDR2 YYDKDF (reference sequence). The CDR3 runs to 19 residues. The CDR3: CATSRPGQGPSRSTDTQYF. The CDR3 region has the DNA TGTGCCACCAGCAGACCGGGACAGGGGCCTTCCAGAAGCACAGATACGCAGTATTTT.

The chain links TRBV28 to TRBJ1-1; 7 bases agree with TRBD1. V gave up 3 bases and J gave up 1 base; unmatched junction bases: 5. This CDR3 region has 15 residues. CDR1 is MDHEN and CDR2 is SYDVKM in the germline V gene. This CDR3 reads CASSFFRGQNTEAFF. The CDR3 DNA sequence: TGTGCCAGCAGTTTCTTTAGGGGGCAGAACACTGAAGCTTTCTTT.

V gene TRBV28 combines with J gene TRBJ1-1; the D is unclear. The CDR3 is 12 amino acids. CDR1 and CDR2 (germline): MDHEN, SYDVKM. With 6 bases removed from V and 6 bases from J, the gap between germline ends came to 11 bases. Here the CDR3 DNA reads TGTGCCAGCAGCCCCATCCGCGCTGAAGCTTTCTTT. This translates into CASSPIRAEAFF.

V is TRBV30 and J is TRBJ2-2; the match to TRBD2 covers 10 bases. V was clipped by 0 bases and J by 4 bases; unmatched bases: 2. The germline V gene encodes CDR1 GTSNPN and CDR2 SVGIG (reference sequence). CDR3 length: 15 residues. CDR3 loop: CAWSVLAGVTGELFF. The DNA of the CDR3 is TGTGCCTGGAGTGTGCTAGCGGGGGTCACCGGGGAGCTGTTTTTT. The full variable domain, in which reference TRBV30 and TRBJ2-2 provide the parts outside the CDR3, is SQTIHQWPATLVQPVGSPLSLECTVEGTSNPNLYWYRQAAGRGLQLLFYSVGIGQISSEVPQNLSASRPQDRQFILSSKKLLLSDSGFYLCAWSVLAGVTGELFFGEGSRLTVL.

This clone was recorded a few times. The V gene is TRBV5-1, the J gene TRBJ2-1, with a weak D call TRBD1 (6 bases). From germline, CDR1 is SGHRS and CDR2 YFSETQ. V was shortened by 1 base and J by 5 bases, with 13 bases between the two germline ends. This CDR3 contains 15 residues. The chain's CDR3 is CASSLWGLEDNEQFF. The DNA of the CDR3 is TGCGCCAGCAGCTTGTGGGGGCTTGAAGACAATGAGCAGTTCTTC.

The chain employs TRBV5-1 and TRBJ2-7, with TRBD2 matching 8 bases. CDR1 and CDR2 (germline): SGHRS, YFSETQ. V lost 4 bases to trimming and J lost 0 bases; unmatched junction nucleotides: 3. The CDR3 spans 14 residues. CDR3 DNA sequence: TGCGCCAGCAGCCTGAGCGGGAGCTCCTACGAGCAGTACTTC. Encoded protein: CASSLSGSSYEQYF. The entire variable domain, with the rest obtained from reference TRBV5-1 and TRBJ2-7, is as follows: KAGVTQTPRYLIKTRGQQVTLSCSPISGHRSVSWYQQTPGQGLQFLFEYFSETQRNKGNFPGRFSGRQFSNSRSEMNVSTLELGDSALYLCASSLSGSSYEQYFGPGTRLTVT.

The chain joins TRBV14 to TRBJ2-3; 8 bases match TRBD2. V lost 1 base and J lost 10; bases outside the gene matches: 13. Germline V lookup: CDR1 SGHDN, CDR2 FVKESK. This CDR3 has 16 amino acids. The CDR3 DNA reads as TGTGCCAGCAGCCAAGCCGCCGGCGGGGGGCGCCGTGCGCAGTATTTT. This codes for CASSQAAGGGRRAQYF.

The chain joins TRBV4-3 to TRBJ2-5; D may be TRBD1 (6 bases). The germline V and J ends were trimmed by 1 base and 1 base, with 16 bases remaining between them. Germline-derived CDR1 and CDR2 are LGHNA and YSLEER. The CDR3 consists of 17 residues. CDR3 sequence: CASSQGARTEIQETQYF. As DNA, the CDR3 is TGCGCCAGCAGCCAAGGGGCTCGGACAGAGATCCAAGAGACCCAGTACTTC.

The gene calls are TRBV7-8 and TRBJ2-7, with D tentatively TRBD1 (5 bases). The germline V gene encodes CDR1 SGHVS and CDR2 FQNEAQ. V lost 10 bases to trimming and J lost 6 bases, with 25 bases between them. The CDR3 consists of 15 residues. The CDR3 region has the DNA TGTGCCACCAAGCCTTTTATGCAGGGTCGGTTCGAGCAGTACTTC. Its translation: CATKPFMQGRFEQYF.

This chain's CDR3 is CASSPRQGASYGYTF. CDR3 bases: TGTGCCAGCAGCCCCCGACAGGGGGCTAGCTATGGCTACACCTTC. The rearrangement joins TRBV9 to TRBJ1-2, with 10 positions matching TRBD1. The CDR3 loop spans 15 amino acids. Germline loops: CDR1 SGDLS, CDR2 YYNGEE. With V trimmed by 4 bases and J by 4 bases, 7 bases remained unmatched. The complete variable domain, with remaining parts taken from reference TRBV9 and TRBJ1-2, reads DSGVTQTPKHLITATGQRVTLRCSPRSGDLSVYWYQQSLDQGLQFLIQYYNGEERAKGNILERFSAQQFPDLHSELNLSSLELGDSALYFCASSPRQGASYGYTFGSGTRLTVV.

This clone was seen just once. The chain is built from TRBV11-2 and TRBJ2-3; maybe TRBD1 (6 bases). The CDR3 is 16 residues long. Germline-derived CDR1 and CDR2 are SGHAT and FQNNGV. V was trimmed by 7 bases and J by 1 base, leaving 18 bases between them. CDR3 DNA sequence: TGTGCCAGCACCGAAGGGACATTCGTAGGCACAGATACGCAGTATTTT. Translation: CASTEGTFVGTDTQYF.

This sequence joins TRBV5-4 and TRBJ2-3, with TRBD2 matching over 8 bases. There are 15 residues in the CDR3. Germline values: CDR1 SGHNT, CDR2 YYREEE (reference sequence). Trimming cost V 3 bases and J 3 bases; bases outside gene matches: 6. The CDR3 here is CASSSGLAGTDTQYF. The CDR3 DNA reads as TGTGCCAGCAGCTCCGGACTAGCCGGGACAGATACGCAGTATTTT.

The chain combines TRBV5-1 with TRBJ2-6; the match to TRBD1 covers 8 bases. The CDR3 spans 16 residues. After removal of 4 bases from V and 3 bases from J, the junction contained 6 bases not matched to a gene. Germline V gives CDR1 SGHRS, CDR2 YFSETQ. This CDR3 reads CASSQDRDGGANVLTF. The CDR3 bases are TGCGCCAGCAGCCAGGACAGGGACGGTGGGGCCAACGTCCTGACTTTC.

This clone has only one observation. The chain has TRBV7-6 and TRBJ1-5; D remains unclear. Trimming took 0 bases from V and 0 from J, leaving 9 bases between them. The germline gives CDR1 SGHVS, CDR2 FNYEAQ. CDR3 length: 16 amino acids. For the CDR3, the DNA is TGTGCCAGCAGCTTAGCGGGCCGCTATAGCAATCAGCCCCAGCATTTT. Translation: CASSLAGRYSNQPQHF.

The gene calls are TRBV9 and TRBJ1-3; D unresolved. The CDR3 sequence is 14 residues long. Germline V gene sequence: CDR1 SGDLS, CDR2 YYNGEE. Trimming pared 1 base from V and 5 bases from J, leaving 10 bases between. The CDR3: CASSVSEARNTIYF. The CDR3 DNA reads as TGTGCCAGCAGCGTATCCGAGGCCCGAAACACCATATATTTT.

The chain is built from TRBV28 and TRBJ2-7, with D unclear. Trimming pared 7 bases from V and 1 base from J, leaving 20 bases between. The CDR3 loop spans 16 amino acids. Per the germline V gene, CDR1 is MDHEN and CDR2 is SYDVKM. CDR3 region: CASNSIGNGASYEQYF. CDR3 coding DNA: TGTGCCAGCAACTCCATTGGCAATGGAGCGTCCTACGAGCAGTACTTC.

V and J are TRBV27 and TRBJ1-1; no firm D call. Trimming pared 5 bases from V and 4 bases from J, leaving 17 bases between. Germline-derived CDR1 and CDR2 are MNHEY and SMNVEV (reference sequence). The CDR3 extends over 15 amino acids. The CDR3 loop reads CASSPPRGRGTEAFF. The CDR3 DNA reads TGTGCCAGCAGTCCACCCCGAGGTCGGGGCACTGAAGCTTTCTTT.

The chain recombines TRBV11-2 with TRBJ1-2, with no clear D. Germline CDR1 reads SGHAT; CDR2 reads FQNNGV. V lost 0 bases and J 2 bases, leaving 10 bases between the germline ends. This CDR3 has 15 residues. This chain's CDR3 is CASSLDFGPNYGYTF. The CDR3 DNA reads TGTGCCAGCAGCTTAGATTTCGGTCCGAACTATGGCTACACCTTC.